What follows is one T cell receptor beta chain and its context. What it binds is unknown. This entry belongs to a study of blood T cells in healthy people across ages. Study-level results: When set beside aged donors, long-lived donors presented more naive CD4+ cells and higher diversity.

Every donor provided roughly 9.1 milliliters of peripheral blood. Next came a second PCR, run for roughly 6 to 11 cycles, which used a sample-barcoded 5' primer along with a J-beta primer mix. A template-switch adaptor containing 12 random nucleotides labeled each cDNA molecule. TCRdb re-called the 5' RACE reads with MiXCR, one entry per CDR3 protein. The sample consists of hundreds of thousands of distinct CDR3 sequences, about three fifths of them appearing once. The CDR3 contains 14 residues. Deletions cut 3 bases from V and 2 bases from J, with 11 bases between. Sequencing was performed on blood. This rearrangement joins TRBV12-3 or TRBV12-4 to TRBJ2-7; no definite D call. This TCR derives from a man in his thirties or forties in good health. CDR3: CASSFGQQAYEQYF. The CDR3 DNA is TGTGCCAGCAGTTTTGGTCAACAAGCCTACGAGCAGTACTTC.